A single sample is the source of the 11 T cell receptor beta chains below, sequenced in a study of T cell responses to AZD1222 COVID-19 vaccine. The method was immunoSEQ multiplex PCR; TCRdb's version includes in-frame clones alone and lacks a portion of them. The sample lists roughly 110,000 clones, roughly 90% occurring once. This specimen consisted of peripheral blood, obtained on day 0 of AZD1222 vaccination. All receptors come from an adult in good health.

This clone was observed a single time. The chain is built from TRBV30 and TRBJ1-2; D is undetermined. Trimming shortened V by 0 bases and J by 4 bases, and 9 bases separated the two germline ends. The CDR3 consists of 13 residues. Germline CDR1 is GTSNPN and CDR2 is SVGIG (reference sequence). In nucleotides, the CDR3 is TGTGCCTGGAGTGTACGAGCTGGCTATGGCTACACCTTC. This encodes CAWSVRAGYGYTF.

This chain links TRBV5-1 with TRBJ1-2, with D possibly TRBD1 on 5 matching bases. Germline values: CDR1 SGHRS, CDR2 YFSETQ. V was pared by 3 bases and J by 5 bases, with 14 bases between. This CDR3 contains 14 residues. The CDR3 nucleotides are TGCGCCAGCAGCTCCCAGGAGGGGAAGTATGGCTACACCTTC. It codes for CASSSQEGKYGYTF. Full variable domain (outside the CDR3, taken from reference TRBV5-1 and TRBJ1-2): KAGVTQTPRYLIKTRGQQVTLSCSPISGHRSVSWYQQTPGQGLQFLFEYFSETQRNKGNFPGRFSGRQFSNSRSEMNVSTLELGDSALYLCASSSQEGKYGYTFGSGTRLTVV.

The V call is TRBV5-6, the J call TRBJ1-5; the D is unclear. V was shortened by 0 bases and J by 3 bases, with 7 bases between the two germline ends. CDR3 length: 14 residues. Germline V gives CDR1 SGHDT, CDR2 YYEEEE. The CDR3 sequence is CASSLGTANQPQHF. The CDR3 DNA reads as TGTGCCAGCAGCTTGGGGACGGCCAATCAGCCCCAGCATTTT. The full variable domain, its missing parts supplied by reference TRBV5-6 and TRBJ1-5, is DAGVTQSPTHLIKTRGQQVTLRCSPKSGHDTVSWYQQALGQGPQFIFQYYEEEERQRGNFPDRFSGHQFPNYSSELNVNALLLGDSALYLCASSLGTANQPQHFGDGTRLSIL.

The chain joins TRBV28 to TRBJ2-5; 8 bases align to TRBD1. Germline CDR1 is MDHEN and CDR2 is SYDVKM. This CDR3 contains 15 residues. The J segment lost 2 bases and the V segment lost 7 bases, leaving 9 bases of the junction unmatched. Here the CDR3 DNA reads TGTGCCAGCATCAAAACTAGGACAGGGCAAGAGACCCAGTACTTC. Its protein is CASIKTRTGQETQYF. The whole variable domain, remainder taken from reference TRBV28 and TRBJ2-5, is DVKVTQSSRYLVKRTGEKVFLECVQDMDHENMFWYRQDPGLGLRLIYFSYDVKMKEKGDIPEGYSVSREKKERFSLILESASTNQTSMYLCASIKTRTGQETQYFGPGTRLLVL.

CDR3 sequence reads: CASSPTGLGGYTF. The CDR3, as DNA: TGTGCCAGCTCACCCACAGGGCTCGGTGGCTACACCTTC. The rearrangement uses TRBV18 and TRBJ1-2; tentative D call: TRBD1 (6 bases). This CDR3 is built from 13 residues. Germline V gene sequence: CDR1 KGHSH, CDR2 LQKENI. Trimming took off 3 bases at V and 7 bases at J, with 12 bases between the two ends.

The chain's CDR3 is CASSTGTSGTAGELFF. The DNA for the CDR3 is TGTGCCAGCAGCACGGGGACTAGCGGGACAGCCGGGGAGCTGTTTTTT. The rearrangement links TRBV9 to TRBJ2-2; 13 bases are shared with TRBD2. This CDR3 spans 16 amino acids. Trimming at V came to 4 bases and at J to 6 bases, leaving 6 bases not matched to a gene. Germline V gene data show CDR1 as SGDLS and CDR2 as YYNGEE. The whole variable domain, remainder taken from reference TRBV9 and TRBJ2-2, is DSGVTQTPKHLITATGQRVTLRCSPRSGDLSVYWYQQSLDQGLQFLIQYYNGEERAKGNILERFSAQQFPDLHSELNLSSLELGDSALYFCASSTGTSGTAGELFFGEGSRLTVL.

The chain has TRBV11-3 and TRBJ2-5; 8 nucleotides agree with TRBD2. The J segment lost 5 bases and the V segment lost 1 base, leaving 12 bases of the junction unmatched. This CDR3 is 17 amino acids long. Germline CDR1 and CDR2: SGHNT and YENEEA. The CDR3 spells CASSLGASGFKGETQYF. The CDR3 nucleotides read TGTGCCAGCAGCTTAGGGGCTAGCGGGTTTAAGGGTGAGACCCAGTACTTC.

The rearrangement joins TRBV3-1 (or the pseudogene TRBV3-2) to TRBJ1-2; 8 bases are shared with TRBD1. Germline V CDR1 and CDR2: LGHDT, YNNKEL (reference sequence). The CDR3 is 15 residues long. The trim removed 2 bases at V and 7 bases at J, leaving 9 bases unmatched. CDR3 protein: CASSQTDRDLGGYTF. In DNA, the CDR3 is TGTGCCAGCAGCCAAACGGACAGGGATTTGGGTGGCTACACCTTC.

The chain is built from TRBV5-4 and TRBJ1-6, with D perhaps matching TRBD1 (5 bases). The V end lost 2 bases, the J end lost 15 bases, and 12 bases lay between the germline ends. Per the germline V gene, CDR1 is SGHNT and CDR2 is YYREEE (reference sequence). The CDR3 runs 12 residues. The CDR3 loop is CASSFPRGDLHF. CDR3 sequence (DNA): TGTGCCAGCAGCTTTCCGCGGGGGGACCTCCACTTT.

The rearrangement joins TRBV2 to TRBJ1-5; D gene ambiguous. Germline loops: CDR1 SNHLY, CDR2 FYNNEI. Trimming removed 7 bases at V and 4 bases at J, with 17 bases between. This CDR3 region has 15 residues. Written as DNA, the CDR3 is TGTGCCAGCAATCTAGCCGGGAGCATGAATCAGCCCCAGCATTTT. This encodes CASNLAGSMNQPQHF. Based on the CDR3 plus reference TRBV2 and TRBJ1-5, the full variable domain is EPEVTQTPSHQVTQMGQEVILRCVPISNHLYFYWYRQILGQKVEFLVSFYNNEISEKSEIFDDQFSVERPDGSNFTLKIRSTKLEDSAMYFCASNLAGSMNQPQHFGDGTRLSIL.

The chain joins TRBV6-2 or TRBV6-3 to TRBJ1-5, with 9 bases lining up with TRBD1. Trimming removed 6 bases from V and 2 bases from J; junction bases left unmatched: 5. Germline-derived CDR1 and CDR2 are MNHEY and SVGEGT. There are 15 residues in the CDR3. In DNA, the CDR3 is TGTGCCAGCAGCGGGACAGGGACGGGCAATCAGCCCCAGCATTTT. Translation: CASSGTGTGNQPQHF.